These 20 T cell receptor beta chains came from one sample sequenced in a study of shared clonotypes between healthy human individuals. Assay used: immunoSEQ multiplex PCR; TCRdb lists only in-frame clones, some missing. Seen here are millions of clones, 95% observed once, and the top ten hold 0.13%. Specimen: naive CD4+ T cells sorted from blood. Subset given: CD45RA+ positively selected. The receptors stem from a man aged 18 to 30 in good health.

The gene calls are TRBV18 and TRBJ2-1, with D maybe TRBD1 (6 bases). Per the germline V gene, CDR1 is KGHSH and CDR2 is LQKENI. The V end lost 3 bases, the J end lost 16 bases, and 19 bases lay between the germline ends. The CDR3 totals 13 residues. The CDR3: CASSPPGERARFF. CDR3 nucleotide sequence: TGTGCCAGCTCACCCCCAGGGGAAAGAGCGAGATTCTTC.

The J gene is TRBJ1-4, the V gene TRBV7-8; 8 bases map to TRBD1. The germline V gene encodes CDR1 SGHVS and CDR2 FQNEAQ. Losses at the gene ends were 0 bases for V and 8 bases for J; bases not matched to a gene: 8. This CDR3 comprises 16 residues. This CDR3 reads CASSLAWRQGNEKLFF. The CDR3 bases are TGTGCCAGCAGCTTAGCGTGGCGACAGGGGAACGAAAAACTGTTTTTT. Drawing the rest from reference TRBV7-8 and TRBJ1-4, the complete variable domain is GAGVSQSPRYKVAKRGQDVALRCDPISGHVSLFWYQQALGQGPEFLTYFQNEAQLDKSGLPSDRFFAERPEGSVSTLKIQRTQQEDSAVYLCASSLAWRQGNEKLFFGSGTQLSVL.

The CDR3 is CASSLLAATDTQYF. The CDR3 bases are TGTGCCAGCAGCCTACTAGCGGCCACAGATACGCAGTATTTT. V is TRBV2 and J is TRBJ2-3; 8 nucleotides match TRBD2. V dropped 6 bases and J dropped 2; count of bases not matched to a gene: 4. The CDR3 is 14 residues long. Per germline, CDR1 SNHLY and CDR2 FYNNEI.

This CDR3 is CAWRLPQGPAFF. CDR3 sequence (DNA): TGTGCCTGGAGACTCCCCCAGGGCCCGGCTTTCTTT. This rearrangement joins TRBV30 to TRBJ1-1; D possibly corresponds to TRBD1 (5 bases). This CDR3 comprises 12 residues. Trimming pared 3 bases from V and 11 bases from J, leaving 16 bases between. Germline V lookup: CDR1 GTSNPN, CDR2 SVGIG (reference sequence).

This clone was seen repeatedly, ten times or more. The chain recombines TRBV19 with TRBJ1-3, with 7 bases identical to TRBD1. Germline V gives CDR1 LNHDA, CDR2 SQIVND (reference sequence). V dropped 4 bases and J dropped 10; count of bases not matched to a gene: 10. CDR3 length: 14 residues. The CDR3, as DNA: TGTGCCAGTAGTACCACCCGGGACAGCGTAACCATATATTTT. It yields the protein CASSTTRDSVTIYF.

The CDR3 loop is CASSLSSPETQYF. In nucleotides, the CDR3 is TGTGCCAGCAGTTTATCTAGCCCGGAGACCCAGTACTTC. The gene calls are TRBV28 and TRBJ2-5; the D gene is possibly TRBD2 (5 bases). CDR3 size: 13 residues. Germline CDR1 and CDR2: MDHEN and SYDVKM. With 1 base removed from V and 5 bases from J, the gap between germline ends came to 8 bases. The variable domain in full, completed from reference TRBV28 and TRBJ2-5, reads DVKVTQSSRYLVKRTGEKVFLECVQDMDHENMFWYRQDPGLGLRLIYFSYDVKMKEKGDIPEGYSVSREKKERFSLILESASTNQTSMYLCASSLSSPETQYFGPGTRLLVL.

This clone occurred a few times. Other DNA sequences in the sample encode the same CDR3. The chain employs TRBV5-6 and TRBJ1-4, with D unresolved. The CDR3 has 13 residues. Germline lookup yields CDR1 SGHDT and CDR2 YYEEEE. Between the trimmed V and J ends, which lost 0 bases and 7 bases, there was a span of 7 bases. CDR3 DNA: TGTGCCAGCAGCTTGGGGAGAGGTGAAAAACTGTTTTTT. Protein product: CASSLGRGEKLFF.

The CDR3 is CASSYKDETNYGYTF. DNA of the CDR3: TGTGCCAGCAGTTACAAGGACGAGACTAACTATGGCTACACCTTC. The chain is built from TRBV6-5 and TRBJ1-2; D ambiguous. Germline lookup yields CDR1 MNHEY and CDR2 SVGAGI. V lost 2 bases, J lost 0 bases, and 10 bases lay in between. The CDR3 has 15 amino acids.

CDR3 amino acids: CASSSGTATRELFF. CDR3 coding DNA: TGCGCCAGCAGCTCCGGGACAGCTACCCGGGAGCTGTTTTTT. The V and J genes are TRBV5-1 and TRBJ2-2, with 7 bases aligning to TRBD1. Per germline, CDR1 SGHRS and CDR2 YFSETQ. Trimming at V came to 3 bases and at J to 9 bases, leaving 8 bases not matched to a gene. The length of the CDR3 is 14 residues.

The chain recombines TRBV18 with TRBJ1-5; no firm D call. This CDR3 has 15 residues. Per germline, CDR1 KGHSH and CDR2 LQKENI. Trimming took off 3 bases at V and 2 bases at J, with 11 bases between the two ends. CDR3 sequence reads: CASSPAVAGNQPQHF. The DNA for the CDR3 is TGTGCCAGCTCACCCGCCGTGGCGGGCAATCAGCCCCAGCATTTT. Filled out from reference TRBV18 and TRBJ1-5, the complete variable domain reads NAGVMQNPRHLVRRRGQEARLRCSPMKGHSHVYWYRQLPEEGLKFMVYLQKENIIDESGMPKERFSAEFPKEGPSILRIQQVVRGDSAAYFCASSPAVAGNQPQHFGDGTRLSIL.

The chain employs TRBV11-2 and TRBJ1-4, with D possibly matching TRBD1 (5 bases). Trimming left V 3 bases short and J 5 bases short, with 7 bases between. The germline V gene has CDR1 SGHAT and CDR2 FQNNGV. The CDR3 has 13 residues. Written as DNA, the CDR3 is TGTGCCAGCAGCTTGGGGGAGAATGAAAAACTGTTTTTT. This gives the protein CASSLGENEKLFF.

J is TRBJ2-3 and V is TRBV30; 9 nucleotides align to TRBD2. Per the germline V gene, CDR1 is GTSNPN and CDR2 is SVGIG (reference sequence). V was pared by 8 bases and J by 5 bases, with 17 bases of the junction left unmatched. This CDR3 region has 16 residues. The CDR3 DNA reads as TGTGCCAGAAGCCGGGGACTAGCAGTTGGGGGAGATACGCAGTATTTT. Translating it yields CARSRGLAVGGDTQYF.

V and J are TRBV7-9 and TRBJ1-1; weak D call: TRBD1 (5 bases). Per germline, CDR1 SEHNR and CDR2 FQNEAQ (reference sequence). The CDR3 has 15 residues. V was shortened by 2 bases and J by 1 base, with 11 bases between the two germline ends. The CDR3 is CASSLFLTGNTEAFF. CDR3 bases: TGTGCCAGCAGCTTATTTTTAACAGGGAACACTGAAGCTTTCTTT.

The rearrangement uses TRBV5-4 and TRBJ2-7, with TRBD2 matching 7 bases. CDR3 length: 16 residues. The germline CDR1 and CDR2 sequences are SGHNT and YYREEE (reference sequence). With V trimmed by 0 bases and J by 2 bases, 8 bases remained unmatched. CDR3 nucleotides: TGTGCCAGCAGCTTGGGGCTAGCGGACAACCCCTACGAGCAGTACTTC. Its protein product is CASSLGLADNPYEQYF. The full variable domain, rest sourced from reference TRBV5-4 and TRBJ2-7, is ETGVTQSPTHLIKTRGQQVTLRCSSQSGHNTVSWYQQALGQGPQFIFQYYREEENGRGNFPPRFSGLQFPNYSSELNVNALELDDSALYLCASSLGLADNPYEQYFGPGTRLTVT.

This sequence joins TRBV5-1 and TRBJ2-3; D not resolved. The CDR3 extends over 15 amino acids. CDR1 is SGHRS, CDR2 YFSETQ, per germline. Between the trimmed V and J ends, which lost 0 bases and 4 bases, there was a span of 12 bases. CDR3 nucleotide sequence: TGCGCCAGCAGCTTGGATGGGGTTAGGGCAGATACGCAGTATTTT. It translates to CASSLDGVRADTQYF. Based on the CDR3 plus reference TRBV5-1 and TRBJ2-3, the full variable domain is KAGVTQTPRYLIKTRGQQVTLSCSPISGHRSVSWYQQTPGQGLQFLFEYFSETQRNKGNFPGRFSGRQFSNSRSEMNVSTLELGDSALYLCASSLDGVRADTQYFGPGTRLTVL.

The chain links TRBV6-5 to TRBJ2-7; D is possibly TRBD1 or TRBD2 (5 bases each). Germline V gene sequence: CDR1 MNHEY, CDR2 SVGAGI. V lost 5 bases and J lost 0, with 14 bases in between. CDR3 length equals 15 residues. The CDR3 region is CASSPPGPHSYEQYF. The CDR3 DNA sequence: TGTGCCAGCAGTCCCCCGGGACCGCACTCCTACGAGCAGTACTTC.

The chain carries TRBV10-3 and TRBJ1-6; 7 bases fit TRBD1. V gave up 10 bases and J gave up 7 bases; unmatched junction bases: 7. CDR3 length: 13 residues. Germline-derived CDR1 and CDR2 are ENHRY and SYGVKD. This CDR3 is CATLQGTNSPLHF. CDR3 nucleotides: TGTGCCACGCTACAGGGGACCAATTCACCCCTCCACTTT.

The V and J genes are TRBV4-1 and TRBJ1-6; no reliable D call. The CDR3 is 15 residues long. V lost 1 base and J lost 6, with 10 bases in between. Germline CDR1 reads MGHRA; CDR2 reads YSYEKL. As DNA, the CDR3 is TGCGCCAGCAGCCAAGGCGTATGGCCTAATTCACCCCTCCACTTT. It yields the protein CASSQGVWPNSPLHF.

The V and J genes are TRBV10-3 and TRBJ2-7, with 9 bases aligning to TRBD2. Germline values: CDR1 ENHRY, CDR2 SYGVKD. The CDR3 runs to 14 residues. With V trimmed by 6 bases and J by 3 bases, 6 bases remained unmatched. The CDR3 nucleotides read TGTGCCATCAGGCACGGGCGGGAGGGCTACGAGCAGTACTTC. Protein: CAIRHGREGYEQYF.

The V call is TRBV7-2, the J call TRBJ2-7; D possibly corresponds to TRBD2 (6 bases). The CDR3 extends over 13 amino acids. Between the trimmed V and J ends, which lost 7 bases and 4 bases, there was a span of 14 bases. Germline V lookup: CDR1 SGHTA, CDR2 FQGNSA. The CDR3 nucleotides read TGTGCCAGCACCCTAGCGAGACAATACGAGCAGTACTTC. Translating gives CASTLARQYEQYF.